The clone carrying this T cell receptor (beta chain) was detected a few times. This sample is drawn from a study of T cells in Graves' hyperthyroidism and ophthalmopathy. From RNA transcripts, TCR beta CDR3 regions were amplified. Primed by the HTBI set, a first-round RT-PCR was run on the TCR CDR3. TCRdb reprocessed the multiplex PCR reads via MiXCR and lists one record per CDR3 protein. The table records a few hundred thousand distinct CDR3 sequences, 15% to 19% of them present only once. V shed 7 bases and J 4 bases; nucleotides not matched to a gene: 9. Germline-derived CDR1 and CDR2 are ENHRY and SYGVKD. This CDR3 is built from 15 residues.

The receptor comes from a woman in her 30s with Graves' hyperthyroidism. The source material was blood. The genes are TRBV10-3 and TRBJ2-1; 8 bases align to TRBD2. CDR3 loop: CAITEGSGEYNEQFF. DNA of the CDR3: TGTGCCATCACCGAGGGTAGCGGGGAGTACAATGAGCAGTTCTTC.